This is a list of T cell receptor beta chains from one sample in a study of human T cells and chemical hapten exposure. From the RACE reads, TCRdb called clonotypes with MiXCR, one entry per CDR3 protein. This table has about 82,000 distinct CDR3 sequences, under 15% appearing once. The sequencing here drew on whole blood, taken in connection with sensitization to the hapten diphenylcyclopropenone (DPC). Source of these receptors: a woman in her fifties or sixties with alopecia areata. Some clones in this sample may be carry-over from other donors' samples. Each CDR3 is given with its conserved first and last residue. D genes are given only for firm matches. Size is stated for part of the rows, as once, few or many counts, or as a class when the clone is expanded.

TRBD1,TRBV11-2,TRBJ2-7,many,CASSPTGAHEQYF,TGTGCCAGCAGCCCGACAGGGGCTCACGAGCAGTACTTC
TRBD2,TRBV20-1,TRBJ2-1,few,CSARDLDRTSGYNEQFF,TGCAGTGCTAGAGATCTAGATAGGACTAGTGGGTACAATGAGCAGTTCTTC
TRBD1,TRBV18,TRBJ1-2,many,CASSPLGQALQNYGYTF,TGTGCCAGCTCACCTCTCGGACAGGCTCTACAGAACTATGGCTACACCTTC
TRBD2,TRBV5-4,TRBJ2-7,many,CASGSSAGRAYEQYF,TGTGCCAGCGGATCGTCGGCGGGGAGGGCCTACGAGCAGTACTTC
NA,TRBV18,TRBJ2-7,few,CASSQGRYYEQYF,TGTGCCAGCTCACAGGGCAGATACTACGAGCAGTACTTC
NA,TRBV27,TRBJ2-3,many,CASSFEQPSTDTQYF,TGTGCCAGCAGTTTCGAGCAGCCCAGCACAGATACGCAGTATTTT
NA,TRBV9,TRBJ2-7,many,CASSVVPGADEQYF,TGTGCCAGCAGCGTAGTTCCGGGGGCCGACGAGCAGTACTTC
TRBD2,TRBV7-8,TRBJ2-2,few,CASSSPMGEGRTGELFF,TGTGCCAGCAGCTCACCGATGGGGGAGGGCCGTACCGGGGAGCTGTTTTTT
NA,TRBV12-3/TRBV12-4,TRBJ2-2,NA,CASSSRQGGAGELFF,TGTGCCAGCAGTTCAAGGCAGGGCGGGGCCGGGGAGCTGTTTTTT
TRBD2,TRBV14,TRBJ2-1,NA,CASSQVGGGRYNEQFF,TGTGCCAGCAGCCAAGTGGGCGGGGGAAGATACAATGAGCAGTTCTTC
NA,TRBV5-1,TRBJ2-7,NA,CASSSDGASSYEQYF,TGCGCCAGCAGCTCTGACGGAGCAAGCTCCTACGAGCAGTACTTC
NA,TRBV29-1,TRBJ2-7,NA,CSVRGAYYEQYF,TGCAGCGTACGAGGGGCCTATTACGAGCAGTACTTC
NA,TRBV7-2,TRBJ2-5,few,CASSLMTGPQETQYF,TGTGCCAGCAGCTTAATGACTGGTCCCCAAGAGACCCAGTACTTC
TRBD2,TRBV11-2,TRBJ2-7,few,CASSLSSTGTRTRDPKREQYF,TGTGCCAGCAGCTTATCCTCCACCGGGACTAGAACCCGGGATCCCAAGCGCGAGCAGTACTTC
NA,TRBV4-1,TRBJ2-1,many,CASSQGPFSGNEQFF,TGCGCCAGCAGCCAGGGACCATTTAGCGGCAATGAGCAGTTCTTC
TRBD2,TRBV7-9,TRBJ2-3,NA,CASSHQLAGFPDTQYF,TGTGCCAGCAGCCACCAACTAGCGGGATTTCCAGATACGCAGTATTTT
TRBD2,TRBV10-3,TRBJ2-7,many,CAISETGGTRTYEQYF,TGTGCCATCAGTGAGACGGGCGGGACTAGAACCTACGAGCAGTACTTC
TRBD1,TRBV20-1,TRBJ1-2,NA,CSAIGQGLRGYGYTF,TGCAGTGCTATCGGACAGGGGCTACGGGGCTATGGCTACACCTTC
NA,TRBV20-1,TRBJ2-7,NA,CSARDRGALGEQYF,TGCAGTGCTAGAGATCGGGGGGCCCTAGGCGAGCAGTACTTC
TRBD1,TRBV18,TRBJ1-5,NA,CASSPPTGPRDQPQHF,TGTGCCAGCTCACCACCGACAGGGCCCAGGGATCAGCCCCAGCATTTT
NA,TRBV12-3/TRBV12-4,TRBJ1-1,many,CASSLGAAEAFF,TGTGCCAGCAGTTTAGGGGCAGCTGAAGCTTTCTTT
NA,TRBV20-1,TRBJ2-5,NA,CSASAGKETQYF,TGCAGTGCTAGTGCGGGGAAAGAGACCCAGTACTTC
NA,TRBV29-1,TRBJ2-7,many,CSVRAAIEQYF,TGCAGCGTTAGGGCAGCGATCGAGCAGTACTTC
TRBD1,TRBV5-1,TRBJ1-1,few,CASSLRDSVNTEAFF,TGCGCCAGCAGCTTACGGGACAGTGTGAACACTGAAGCTTTCTTT
TRBD1,TRBV18,TRBJ2-7,NA,CASSPTGPTYEQYF,TGTGCCAGCTCCCCGACAGGGCCCACCTACGAGCAGTACTTC
NA,TRBV3-1,TRBJ1-1,few,CASSQAPPGGNTEAFF,TGTGCCAGCAGCCAAGCTCCTCCCGGGGGGAACACTGAAGCTTTCTTT